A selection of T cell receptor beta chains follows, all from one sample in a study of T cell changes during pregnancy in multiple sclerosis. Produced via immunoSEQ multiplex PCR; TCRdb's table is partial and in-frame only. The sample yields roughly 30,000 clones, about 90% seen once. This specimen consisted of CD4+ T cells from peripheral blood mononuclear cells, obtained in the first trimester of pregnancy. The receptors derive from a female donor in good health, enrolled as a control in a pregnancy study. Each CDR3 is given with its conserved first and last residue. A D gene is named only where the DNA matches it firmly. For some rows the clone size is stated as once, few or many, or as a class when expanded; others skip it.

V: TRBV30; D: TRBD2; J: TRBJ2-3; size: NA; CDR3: CAWTRTSGADTQYF; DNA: TGTGCCTGGACCCGGACTAGCGGGGCAGATACGCAGTATTTT
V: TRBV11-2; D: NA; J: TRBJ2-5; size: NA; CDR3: CASSLTAFQETQYF; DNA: TGTGCCAGCAGCCTGACAGCATTTCAAGAGACCCAGTACTTC
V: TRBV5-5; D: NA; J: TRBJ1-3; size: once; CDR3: CASSLVEANSGNTIYF; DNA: TGTGCCAGCAGCTTGGTGGAGGCCAACTCTGGAAACACCATATATTTT
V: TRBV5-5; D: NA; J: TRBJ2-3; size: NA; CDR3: CASSSEGLGRGTDTQYF; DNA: TGTGCCAGCAGCTCCGAGGGTTTGGGTCGGGGCACAGATACGCAGTATTTT
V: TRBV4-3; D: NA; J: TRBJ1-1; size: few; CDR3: CASSQDRDTEAFF; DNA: TGCGCCAGCAGCCAAGATCGGGACACTGAAGCTTTCTTT
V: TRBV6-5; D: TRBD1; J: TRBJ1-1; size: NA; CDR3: CASRRDRGQAFF; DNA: TGTGCCAGCAGAAGGGACAGGGGACAAGCTTTCTTT
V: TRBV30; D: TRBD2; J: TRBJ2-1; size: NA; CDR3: CAWSVLSSGGAVEQFF; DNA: TGTGCCTGGAGTGTGCTTTCTAGCGGGGGGGCCGTTGAGCAGTTCTTC
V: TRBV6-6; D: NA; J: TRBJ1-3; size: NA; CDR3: CASSYSLSGNTIYF; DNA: TGTGCCAGCAGTTATTCACTCTCTGGAAACACCATATATTTT
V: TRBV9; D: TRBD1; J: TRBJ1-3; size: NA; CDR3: CASSIGGDRAGNTIYF; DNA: TGTGCCAGCAGCATAGGCGGGGACAGGGCTGGAAACACCATATATTTT
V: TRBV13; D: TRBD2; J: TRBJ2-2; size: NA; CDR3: CASSFRTSGYTGELFF; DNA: TGTGCCAGCAGCTTTCGGACTAGTGGTTACACCGGGGAGCTGTTTTTT
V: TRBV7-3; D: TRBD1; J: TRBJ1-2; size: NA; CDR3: CASSSGTGPYGYTF; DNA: TGTGCCAGCAGCTCCGGGACAGGGCCCTATGGCTACACCTTC
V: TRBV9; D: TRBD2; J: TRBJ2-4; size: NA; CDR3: CASSVSLAGGDIQYF; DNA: TGTGCCAGCAGCGTATCTCTAGCCGGGGGGGACATTCAGTACTTC
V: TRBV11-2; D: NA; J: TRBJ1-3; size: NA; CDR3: CASSLGNTIYF; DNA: TGTGCCAGCAGCCTCGGAAACACCATATATTTT
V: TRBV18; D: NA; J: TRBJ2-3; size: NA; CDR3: CASSLWQTDTQYF; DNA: TGTGCCAGCTCCCTTTGGCAGACAGATACGCAGTATTTT
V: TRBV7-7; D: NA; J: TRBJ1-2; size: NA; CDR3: CASSPLGGGKGGYTF; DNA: TGTGCTAGCAGCCCCCTTGGCGGGGGGAAAGGTGGCTACACCTTC
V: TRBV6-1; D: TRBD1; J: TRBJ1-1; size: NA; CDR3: CASSESRQGAQDTEAFF; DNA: TGTGCCAGCAGTGAAAGCCGGCAGGGGGCTCAGGACACTGAAGCTTTCTTT
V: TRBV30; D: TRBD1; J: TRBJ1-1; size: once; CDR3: CAWSRTGGSEAFF; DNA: TGTGCCTGGAGTCGAACAGGGGGTAGTGAAGCTTTCTTT
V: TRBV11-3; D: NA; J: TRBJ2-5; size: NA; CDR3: CASSPRSQETQYF; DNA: TGTGCCAGCAGCCCCAGGTCTCAGGAGACCCAGTACTTC
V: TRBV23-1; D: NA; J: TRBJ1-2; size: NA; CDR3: CASSQSGIQGSNYGYTF; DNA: TGCGCCAGCAGTCAAAGCGGGATACAGGGTTCTAACTATGGCTACACCTTC
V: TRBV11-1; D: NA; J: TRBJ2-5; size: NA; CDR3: CASSSRTVAIGTQYF; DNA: TGTGCCAGCAGCTCGCGGACAGTTGCTATAGGGACCCAGTACTTC
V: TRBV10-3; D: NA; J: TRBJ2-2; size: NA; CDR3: CATTVFGNTGELFF; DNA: TGTGCCACCACAGTGTTCGGGAACACCGGGGAGCTGTTTTTT
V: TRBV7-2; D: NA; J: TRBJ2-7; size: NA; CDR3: CASSLDRSDEQYF; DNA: TGTGCCAGCAGCTTAGACAGGTCAGACGAGCAGTACTTC
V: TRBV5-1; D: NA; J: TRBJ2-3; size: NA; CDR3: CASSQRADTQYF; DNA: TGCGCCAGCAGCCAAAGAGCAGATACGCAGTATTTT
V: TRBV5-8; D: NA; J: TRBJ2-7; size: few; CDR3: CASSFRGGAYEQYF; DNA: TGTGCCAGCAGCTTCAGGGGAGGGGCCTACGAGCAGTACTTC
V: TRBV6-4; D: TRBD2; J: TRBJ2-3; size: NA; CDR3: CASSDGLARTDTQYF; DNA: TGTGCCAGCAGCGATGGACTAGCGCGGACAGATACGCAGTATTTT
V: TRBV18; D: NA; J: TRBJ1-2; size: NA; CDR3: CASSPGVQGINYGYTF; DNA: TGTGCCAGCTCACCAGGTGTCCAGGGGATTAACTATGGCTACACCTTC
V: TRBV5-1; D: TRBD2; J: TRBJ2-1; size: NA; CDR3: CASSRTSGVSHEQFF; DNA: TGCGCCAGCAGCCGAACTAGCGGGGTTTCGCATGAGCAGTTCTTC
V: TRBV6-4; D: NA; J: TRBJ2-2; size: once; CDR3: CASSEIRGTGELFF; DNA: TGTGCCAGCAGTGAGATCAGGGGCACCGGGGAGCTGTTTTTT
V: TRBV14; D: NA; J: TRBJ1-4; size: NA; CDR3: CASSLGHVEKLFF; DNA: TGTGCCAGCAGCCTGGGACATGTTGAAAAACTGTTTTTT
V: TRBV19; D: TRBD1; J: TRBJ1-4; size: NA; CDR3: CASSINRGGEKLFF; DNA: TGTGCCAGTAGTATAAACAGGGGCGGCGAAAAACTGTTTTTT
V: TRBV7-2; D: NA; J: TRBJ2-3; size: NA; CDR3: CASSPLVWGLGDTQYF; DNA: TGTGCCAGCAGCCCCCTCGTGTGGGGCCTTGGAGATACGCAGTATTTT
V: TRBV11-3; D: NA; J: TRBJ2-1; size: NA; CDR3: CASSLDIRSEQFF; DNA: TGTGCCAGCAGCTTAGATATTCGTAGTGAGCAGTTCTTC
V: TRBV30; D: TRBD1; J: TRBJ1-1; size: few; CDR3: CASRDRVGAFF; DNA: TGTGCCTCCCGGGACAGGGTTGGGGCTTTCTTT
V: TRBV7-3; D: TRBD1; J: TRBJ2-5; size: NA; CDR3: CASSPHGQGASETQYF; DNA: TGTGCCAGCAGCCCCCACGGACAGGGGGCATCGGAGACCCAGTACTTC
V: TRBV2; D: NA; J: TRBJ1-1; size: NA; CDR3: CASVGRQAPLTEAFF; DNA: TGTGCCAGCGTGGGGCGACAGGCGCCTTTAACGGAGGCTTTCTTT
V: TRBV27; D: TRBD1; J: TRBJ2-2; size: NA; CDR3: CASSSQTTGAAGELFF; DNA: TGTGCCAGCAGTTCCCAAACGACAGGGGCGGCCGGGGAGCTGTTTTTT
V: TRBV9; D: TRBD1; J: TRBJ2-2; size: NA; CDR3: CASSVEGARELFF; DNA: TGTGCCAGCAGCGTAGAGGGGGCTAGGGAGCTGTTTTTT
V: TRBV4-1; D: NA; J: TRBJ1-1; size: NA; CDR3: CASSPRENTEAFF; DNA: TGCGCCAGCAGCCCTCGGGAGAACACTGAAGCTTTCTTT
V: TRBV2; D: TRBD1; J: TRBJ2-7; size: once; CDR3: CARSTGTGKGVYEQYF; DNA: TGTGCCAGGTCGACTGGGACAGGGAAGGGTGTCTACGAGCAGTACTTC
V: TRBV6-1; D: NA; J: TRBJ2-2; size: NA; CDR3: CASSEVFVGRGTGELFF; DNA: TGTGCCAGCAGTGAAGTCTTTGTGGGGCGCGGCACCGGGGAGCTGTTTTTT
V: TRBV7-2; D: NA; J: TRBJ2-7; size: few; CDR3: CASSYWGVGIDEQYF; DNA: TGTGCCAGCAGCTATTGGGGGGTGGGCATCGACGAGCAGTACTTC
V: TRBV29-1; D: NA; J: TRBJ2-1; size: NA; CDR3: CSAPSWGGENNEQFF; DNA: TGCAGCGCACCCTCCTGGGGCGGAGAGAACAATGAGCAGTTCTTC
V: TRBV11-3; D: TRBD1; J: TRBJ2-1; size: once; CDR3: CASIAGTGGSYYNEQFF; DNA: TGTGCCAGCATTGCTGGGACAGGGGGATCCTACTACAATGAGCAGTTCTTC
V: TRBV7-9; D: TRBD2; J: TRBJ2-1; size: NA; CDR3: CASSFSLAGDYEQFF; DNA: TGTGCCAGCAGCTTCTCTTTAGCGGGGGATTATGAGCAGTTCTTC
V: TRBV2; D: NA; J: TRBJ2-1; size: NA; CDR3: CASSPGGPYNEQFF; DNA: TGTGCCAGCAGTCCGGGGGGCCCCTACAATGAGCAGTTCTTC
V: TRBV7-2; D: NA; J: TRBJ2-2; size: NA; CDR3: CASSTGQMNTGELFF; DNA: TGTGCCAGCAGCACTGGACAGATGAACACCGGGGAGCTGTTTTTT
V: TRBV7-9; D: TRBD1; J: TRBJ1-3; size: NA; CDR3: CASSPGQGSIGNTIYF; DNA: TGTGCCAGCAGCCCGGGACAGGGATCCATTGGAAACACCATATATTTT
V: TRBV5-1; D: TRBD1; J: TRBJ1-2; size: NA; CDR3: CASSGDRDGYTF; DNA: TGCGCCAGCAGCGGGGACAGGGATGGCTACACCTTC